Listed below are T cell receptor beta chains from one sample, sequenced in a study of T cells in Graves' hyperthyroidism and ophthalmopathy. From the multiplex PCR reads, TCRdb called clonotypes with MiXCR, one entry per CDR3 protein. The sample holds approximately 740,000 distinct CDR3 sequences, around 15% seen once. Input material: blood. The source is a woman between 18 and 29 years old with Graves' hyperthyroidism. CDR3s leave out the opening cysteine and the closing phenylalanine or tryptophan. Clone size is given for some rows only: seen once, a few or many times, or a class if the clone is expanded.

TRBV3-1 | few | ASSRRLAGGTGELF
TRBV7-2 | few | ASGWGDEQY
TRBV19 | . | ASSGQVYESNQPQH
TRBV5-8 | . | ASSLLGWAAYSYT
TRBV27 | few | ASRTDLVANEQY
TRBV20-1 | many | SAPGQRNTEAF
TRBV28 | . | ASSSPTNRTARRTEAF
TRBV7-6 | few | ASSQDRINEKLF
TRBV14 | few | ASSLGRAEQF
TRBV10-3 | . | AISELGGSYEQY
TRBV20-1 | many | SAKRQGAQGSGYT
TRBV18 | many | ASSPQGPRQPQH
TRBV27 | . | ASSTYRGMNTEAF
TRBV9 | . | ASSVGGRHEKLF
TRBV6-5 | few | ASARQAAQNTEAF
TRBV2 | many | ASSEGGGRSNQPQH
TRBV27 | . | ASSSYSREAGELF
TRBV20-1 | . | SARQGAHGYT
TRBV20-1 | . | SAGSGAVDTEAF